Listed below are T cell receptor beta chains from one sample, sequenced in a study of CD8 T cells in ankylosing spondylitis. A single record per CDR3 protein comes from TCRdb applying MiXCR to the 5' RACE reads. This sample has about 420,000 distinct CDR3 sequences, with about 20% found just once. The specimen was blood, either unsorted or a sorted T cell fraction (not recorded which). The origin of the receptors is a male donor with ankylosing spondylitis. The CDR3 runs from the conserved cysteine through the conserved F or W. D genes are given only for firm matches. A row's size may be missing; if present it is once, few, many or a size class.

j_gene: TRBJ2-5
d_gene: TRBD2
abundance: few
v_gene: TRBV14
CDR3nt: TGTGCCAGCAGCCAAGATTTCGGGAGGACGGGGGAGACCCAGTACTTC
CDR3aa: CASSQDFGRTGETQYF

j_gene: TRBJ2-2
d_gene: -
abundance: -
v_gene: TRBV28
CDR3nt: TGTGCCAGCAGTGCGATGAGGGCGGTCACCGGGGAGCTGTTTTTT
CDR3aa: CASSAMRAVTGELFF

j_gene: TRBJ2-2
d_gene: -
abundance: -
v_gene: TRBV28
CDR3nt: TGTGCCAGCAGTGAGGGGGTGTCGGAGCTGTTTTTT
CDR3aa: CASSEGVSELFF

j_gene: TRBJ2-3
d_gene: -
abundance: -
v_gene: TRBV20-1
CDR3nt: TGCAGTGCTAGAGTGTCAGGGCGCACAGATACGCAGTATTTT
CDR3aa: CSARVSGRTDTQYF

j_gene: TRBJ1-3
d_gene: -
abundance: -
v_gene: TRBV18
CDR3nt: TGTGCCAGCTCACCAGTCACCGACTCTGGAAACACCATATATTTT
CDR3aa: CASSPVTDSGNTIYF

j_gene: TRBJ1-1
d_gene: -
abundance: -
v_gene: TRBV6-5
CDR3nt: TGTGCCAGCAGTTACGTGGGGGGCGTTTTGAACACTGAAGCTTTCTTT
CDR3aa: CASSYVGGVLNTEAFF

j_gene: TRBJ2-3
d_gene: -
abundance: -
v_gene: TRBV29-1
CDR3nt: TGCAGCGTTGGGGGGAATCTGGGACCTAGCACAGATACGCAGTATTTT
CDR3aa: CSVGGNLGPSTDTQYF

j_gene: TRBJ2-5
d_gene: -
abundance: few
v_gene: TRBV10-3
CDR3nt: TGTGCCATCAAGGCAGGAGCCCAAGAGACCCAGTACTTC
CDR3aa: CAIKAGAQETQYF

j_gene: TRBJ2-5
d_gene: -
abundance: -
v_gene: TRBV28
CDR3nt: TGTGCCAGCAAATTCGGGATCGCGGTGGAGACCCAGTACTTC
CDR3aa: CASKFGIAVETQYF

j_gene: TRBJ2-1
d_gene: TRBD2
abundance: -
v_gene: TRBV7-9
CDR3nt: TGTGCCAGCAGCTTAGTACTTGCGGGAGTGTTCGATGAGCAGTTCTTC
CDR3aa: CASSLVLAGVFDEQFF

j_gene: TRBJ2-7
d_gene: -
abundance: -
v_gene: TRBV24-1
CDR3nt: TGTGCCCCCAGAAAAGACCGATGCTACGAGCAGTACTTC
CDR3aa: CAPRKDRCYEQYF

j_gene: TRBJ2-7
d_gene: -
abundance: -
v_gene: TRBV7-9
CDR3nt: TGTGCCAGCAGCTGGGGTCAGACCAGCTCCTACGAGCAGTACTTC
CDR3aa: CASSWGQTSSYEQYF

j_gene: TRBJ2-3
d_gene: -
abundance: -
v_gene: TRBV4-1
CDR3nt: TGCGCCAGCAGCCAAGAAGAGGATCGGGGAGATACGCAGTATTTT
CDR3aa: CASSQEEDRGDTQYF

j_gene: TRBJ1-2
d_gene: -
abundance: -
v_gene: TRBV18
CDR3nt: TGTGCCAGCTCACCAGCAGCCCTCGAGGGCTACACCTTC
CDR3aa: CASSPAALEGYTF

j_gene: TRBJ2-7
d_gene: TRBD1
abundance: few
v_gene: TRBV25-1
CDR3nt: TGTGCCAGCAGTGACTCGCCGGGACAGGGCTTGGACGAGCAGTACTTC
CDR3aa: CASSDSPGQGLDEQYF

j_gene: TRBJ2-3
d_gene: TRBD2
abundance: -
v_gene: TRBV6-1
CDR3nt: TGTGCCAGCAGCAACTTAGCGGGAGCGGATACGCAGTATTTT
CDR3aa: CASSNLAGADTQYF

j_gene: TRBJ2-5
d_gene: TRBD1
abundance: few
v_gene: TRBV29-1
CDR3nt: TGCAGCGTTGAAGGCGTCCCGGGACAGGGTAGGGGGACCCAGTACTTC
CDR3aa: CSVEGVPGQGRGTQYF

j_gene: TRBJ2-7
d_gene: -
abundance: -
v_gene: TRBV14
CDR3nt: TGTGCCAGCAGCCAAGGGTCGGACAGCTCCGACTTCTACGAGCAGTACTTC
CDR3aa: CASSQGSDSSDFYEQYF

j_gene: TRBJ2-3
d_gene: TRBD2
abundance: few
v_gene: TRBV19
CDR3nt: TGTGCCAGTAGTATAGGAGCTAGCGGTCCCACAGATACGCAGTATTTT
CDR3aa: CASSIGASGPTDTQYF

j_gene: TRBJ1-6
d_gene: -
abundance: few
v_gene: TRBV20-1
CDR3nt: TGCAGTGCTAGGGAGAGAATAAGCTCCTATAATTCACCCCTCCACTTT
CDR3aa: CSARERISSYNSPLHF

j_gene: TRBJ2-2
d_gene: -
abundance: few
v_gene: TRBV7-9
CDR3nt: TGTGCCAGCAGCTTAACGGCCCCCACCGGGGAGCTGTTTTTT
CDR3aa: CASSLTAPTGELFF

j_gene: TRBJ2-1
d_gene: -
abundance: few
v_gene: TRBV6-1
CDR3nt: TGTGCCAGCAGTGAATTAGGTGGCGAGCAGTTCTTC
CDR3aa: CASSELGGEQFF

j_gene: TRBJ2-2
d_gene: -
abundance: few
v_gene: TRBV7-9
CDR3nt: TGTGCCAGCAGCTTAGACAATCCGGGAACGGGCACCGGGGAGCTGTTTTTT
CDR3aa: CASSLDNPGTGTGELFF

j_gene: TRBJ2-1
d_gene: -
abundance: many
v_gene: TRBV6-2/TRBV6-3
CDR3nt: TGTGCCAGCAGTTACTCCGTGCGGGAGCAGTTCTTC
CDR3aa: CASSYSVREQFF

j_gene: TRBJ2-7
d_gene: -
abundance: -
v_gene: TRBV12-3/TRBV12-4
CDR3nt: TGTGCCAGCAGTTTGACGTCTACCTACGAGCAGTACTTC
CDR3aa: CASSLTSTYEQYF

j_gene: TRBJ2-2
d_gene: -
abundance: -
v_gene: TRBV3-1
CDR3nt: TGTGCCAGCAGCCAAGGGCTGACAACCGGGGAGCTGTTTTTT
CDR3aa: CASSQGLTTGELFF

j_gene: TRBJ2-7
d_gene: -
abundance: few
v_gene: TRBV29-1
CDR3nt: TGCAGCGTTGAAACGGCCGGACATCGAACCCCTGCCTTC
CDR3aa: CSVETAGHRTPAF

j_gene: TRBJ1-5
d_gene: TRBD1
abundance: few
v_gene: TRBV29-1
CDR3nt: TGCAGCGTCGGGACAGGGGGCGCGGGTCAGCCCCAGCATTTT
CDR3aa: CSVGTGGAGQPQHF